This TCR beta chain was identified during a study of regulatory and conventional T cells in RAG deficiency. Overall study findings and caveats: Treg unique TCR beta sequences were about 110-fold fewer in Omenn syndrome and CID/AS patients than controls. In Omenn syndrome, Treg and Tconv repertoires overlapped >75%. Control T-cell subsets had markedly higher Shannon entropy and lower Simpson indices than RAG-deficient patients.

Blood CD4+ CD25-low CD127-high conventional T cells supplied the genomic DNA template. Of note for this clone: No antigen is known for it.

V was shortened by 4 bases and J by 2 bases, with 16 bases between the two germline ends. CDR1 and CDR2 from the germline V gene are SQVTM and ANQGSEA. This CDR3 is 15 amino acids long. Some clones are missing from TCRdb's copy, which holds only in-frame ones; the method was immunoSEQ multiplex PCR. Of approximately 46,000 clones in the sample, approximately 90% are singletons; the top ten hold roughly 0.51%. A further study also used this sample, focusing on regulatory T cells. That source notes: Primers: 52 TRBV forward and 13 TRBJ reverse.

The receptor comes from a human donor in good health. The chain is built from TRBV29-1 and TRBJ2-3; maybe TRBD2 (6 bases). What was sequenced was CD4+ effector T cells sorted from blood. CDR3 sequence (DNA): TGCAGCGTTGCATATGGTGGCGGGACCACAGATACGCAGTATTTT. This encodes CSVAYGGGTTDTQYF.